These 5 T cell receptor beta chains share one sample of origin, sequenced in a study of blood T cell repertoires in COVID-19. Method: immunoSEQ multiplex PCR; TCRdb's copy keeps in-frame clones and lacks some. The table records 95,000 to 100,000 clones, 75% to 90% of them present only once. The sequenced sample consisted of peripheral blood. The receptors stem from a woman between 65 and 79 years old with active or convalescent COVID-19.

The chain combines TRBV5-6 with TRBJ1-5, with D hard to call. Germline V gene lookup returns CDR1 SGHDT and CDR2 YYEEEE. The CDR3 sequence is 14 residues long. V shed 1 base and J shed 0 bases, with 5 bases lying between them. The CDR3 DNA is TGTGCCAGCAGCTTGTATAATAGCAATCAGCCCCAGCATTTT. Its protein is CASSLYNSNQPQHF.

A few counts support this clone. V and J are TRBV3-1 (or the pseudogene TRBV3-2) and TRBJ1-2; D unclear. The V and J ends lost 1 base and 0 bases respectively, with 6 bases between them. Germline CDR1 is LGHDT and CDR2 is YNNKEL (reference sequence). The CDR3 extends over 14 amino acids. The CDR3 DNA follows: TGTGCCAGCAGCCAAGTCTCCGCTAACTATGGCTACACCTTC. This translates into CASSQVSANYGYTF.

The rearrangement links TRBV5-6 to TRBJ1-5; D is undetermined. Germline V gives CDR1 SGHDT, CDR2 YYEEEE. Trimming took 4 bases from V and 2 from J, leaving 16 bases between them. CDR3 length: 16 residues. The CDR3: CASSTTVDLGNQPQHF. Written as DNA, the CDR3 is TGTGCCAGCAGCACCACGGTGGACTTGGGCAATCAGCCCCAGCATTTT.

This clone was detected once. The gene calls are TRBV11-3 and TRBJ2-5; 7 bases map to TRBD2. CDR1 and CDR2 from the germline V gene are SGHNT and YENEEA. This CDR3 spans 13 amino acids. The V gene end was trimmed by 3 bases and the J gene end by 4 bases; junction bases not matched to a gene: 2. CDR3 residues: CASSLWEGETQYF. Here the CDR3 DNA reads TGTGCCAGCAGCTTGTGGGAGGGAGAGACCCAGTACTTC.

The V and J genes are TRBV7-9 and TRBJ1-4, with TRBD1 matching over 8 bases. Germline-derived CDR1 and CDR2 are SEHNR and FQNEAQ (reference sequence). J was trimmed by 3 bases and V by 6 bases; bases with no gene match: 15. This CDR3 region has 18 residues. The CDR3 is CASRPKDREKGSNEKLFF. CDR3 nucleotides: TGTGCCAGCAGACCTAAGGACAGGGAGAAGGGATCTAATGAAAAACTGTTTTTT. The full variable domain, its missing parts supplied by reference TRBV7-9 and TRBJ1-4, is DTGVSQNPRHKITKRGQNVTFRCDPISEHNRLYWYRQTLGQGPEFLTYFQNEAQLEKSRLLSDRFSAERPKGSFSTLEIQRTEQGDSAMYLCASRPKDREKGSNEKLFFGSGTQLSVL.